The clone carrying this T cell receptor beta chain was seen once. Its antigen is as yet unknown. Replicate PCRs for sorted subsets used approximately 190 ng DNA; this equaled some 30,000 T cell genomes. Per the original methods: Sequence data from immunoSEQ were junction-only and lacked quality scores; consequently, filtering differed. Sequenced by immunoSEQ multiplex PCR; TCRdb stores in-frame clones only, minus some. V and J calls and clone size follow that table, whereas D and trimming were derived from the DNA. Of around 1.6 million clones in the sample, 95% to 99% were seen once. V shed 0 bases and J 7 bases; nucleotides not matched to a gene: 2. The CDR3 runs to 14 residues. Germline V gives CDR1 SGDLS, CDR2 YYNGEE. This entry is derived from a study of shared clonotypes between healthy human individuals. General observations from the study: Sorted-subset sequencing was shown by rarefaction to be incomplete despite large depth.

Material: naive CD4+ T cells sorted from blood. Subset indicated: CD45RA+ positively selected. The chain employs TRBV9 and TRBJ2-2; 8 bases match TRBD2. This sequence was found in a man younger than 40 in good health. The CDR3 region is CASSVAGGSGELFF. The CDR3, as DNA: TGTGCCAGCAGCGTAGCGGGGGGGAGCGGGGAGCTGTTTTTT.